This record concerns one T cell receptor beta chain sequence. The CDR3 sequence is 17 residues long. CDR1 is SEHNR, CDR2 FQNEAQ, per germline (reference sequence). V gave up 3 bases and J gave up 4 bases; unmatched junction bases: 8. The data derive from a study of blood T cell repertoires in COVID-19. Study background: PBMCs, B-cell-depleted T cells, or T cells were the source of the cDNA or gDNA that made up the material.

Libraries were prepared by immunoSEQ multiplex PCR; TCRdb keeps only in-frame clonotypes and omits some of them. Seen here are around 240,000 clones, roughly 88% observed once, and the top ten hold 1.2% to 1.5%. This clonotype was obtained from a woman between 40 and 55 years old who had recovered from COVID-19. Sequences were obtained from peripheral blood. The V and J genes are TRBV7-9 and TRBJ1-4; 10 bases match TRBD1. The CDR3 sequence: CASSLGTGATVNEKLFF. CDR3 DNA: TGTGCCAGCAGCTTGGGGACAGGGGCCACGGTTAATGAAAAACTGTTTTTT.